This T cell receptor beta chain came from a study of response to subunit inactivated influenza vaccine. Using its own MiXCR run on the RT-PCR reads, TCRdb lists one record per CDR3 protein. The sample records 590,000 or so distinct CDR3 sequences, approximately 15% being singletons. CDR3 length equals 13 residues. With 5 bases removed from V and 7 bases from J, the gap between germline ends came to 14 bases. The table lists this clonotype with many counts. Its antigen is undetermined. Findings and limits, study-wide: Few additional T cells are recruited per seasonal influenza vaccination, authors suggested.

This chain links TRBV12-3 or TRBV12-4 with TRBJ1-1; TRBD1 might be the D (6 bases). The receptor's source is a man aged 45-60 years who received an inactivated influenza vaccine. This specimen consisted of PBMCs from blood, obtained roughly 15 days before vaccination. The CDR3 sequence is CASSPPDRLEAFF. In DNA, the CDR3 is TGTGCCAGCAGTCCACCGGACAGACTTGAAGCTTTCTTT.